This T cell receptor beta chain came from a study of glioma-infiltrating T cells after dendritic cell vaccination. Turning to the study itself: Three intradermal dendritic cell vaccine injections were given every two weeks.

Time point reported: after dendritic cell vaccination, including at tumor progression/relapse. Blood PBMC samples: pre-vaccination, two weeks post third vaccination, and at tumor progression. Method: immunoSEQ multiplex PCR; TCRdb's copy keeps in-frame clones and lacks some. In the table there are 55,000 to 75,000 clones, 70% to 85% of which are singletons. The V gene lost 0 bases and the J gene lost 0 bases, with 9 bases spanning the gap. In germline, CDR1 is LGHNA, CDR2 YSLEER. CDR3 size: 16 residues. The chain is built from TRBV4-3 and TRBJ1-3; D is unclear. This receptor was identified in a human donor with glioblastoma. The input for sequencing was blood, taken after dendritic cell vaccination. CDR3 in amino acids: CASSQDLEYSGNTIYF. DNA for the CDR3: TGCGCCAGCAGCCAAGATCTTGAGTACTCTGGAAACACCATATATTTT.